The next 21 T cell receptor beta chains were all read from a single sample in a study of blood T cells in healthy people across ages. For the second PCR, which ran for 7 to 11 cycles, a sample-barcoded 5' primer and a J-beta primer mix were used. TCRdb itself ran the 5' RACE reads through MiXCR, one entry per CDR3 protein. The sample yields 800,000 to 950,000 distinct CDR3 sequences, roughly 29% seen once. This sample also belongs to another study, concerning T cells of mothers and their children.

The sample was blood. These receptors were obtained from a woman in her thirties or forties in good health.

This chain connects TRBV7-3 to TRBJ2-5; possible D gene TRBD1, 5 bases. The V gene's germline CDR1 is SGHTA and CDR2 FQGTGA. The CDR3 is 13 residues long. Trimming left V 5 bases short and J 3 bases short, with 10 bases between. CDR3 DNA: TGTGCCAGCAGCCAGGACATTAAAGAGACCCAGTACTTC. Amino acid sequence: CASSQDIKETQYF.

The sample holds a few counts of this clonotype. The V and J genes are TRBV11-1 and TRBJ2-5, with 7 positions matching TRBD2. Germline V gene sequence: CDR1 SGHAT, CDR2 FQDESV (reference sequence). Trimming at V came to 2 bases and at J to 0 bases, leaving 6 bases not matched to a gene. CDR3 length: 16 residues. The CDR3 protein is CASSLIRGGHQETQYF. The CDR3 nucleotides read TGTGCCAGCAGCTTAATTCGCGGGGGACACCAAGAGACCCAGTACTTC.

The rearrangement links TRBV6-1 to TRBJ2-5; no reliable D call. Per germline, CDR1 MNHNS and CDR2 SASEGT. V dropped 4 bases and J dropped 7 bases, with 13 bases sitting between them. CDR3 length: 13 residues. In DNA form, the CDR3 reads TGTGCCAGCAGTGCACGCGAAGGATCGACCCAGTACTTC. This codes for CASSAREGSTQYF.

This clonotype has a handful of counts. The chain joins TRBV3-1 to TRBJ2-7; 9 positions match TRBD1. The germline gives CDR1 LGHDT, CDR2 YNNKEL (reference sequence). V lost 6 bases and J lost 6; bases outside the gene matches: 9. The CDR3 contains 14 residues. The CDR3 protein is CASSRGQGWVEQYF. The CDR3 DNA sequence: TGTGCCAGCAGTCGGGGACAGGGTTGGGTCGAGCAGTACTTC.

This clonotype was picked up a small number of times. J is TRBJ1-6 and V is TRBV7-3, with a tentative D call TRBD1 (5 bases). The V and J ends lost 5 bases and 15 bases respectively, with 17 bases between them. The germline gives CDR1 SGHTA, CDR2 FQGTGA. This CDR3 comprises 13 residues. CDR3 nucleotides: TGTGCCAGCAGCCCCGCCGGGGCGTGGGACCTCCACTTT. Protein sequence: CASSPAGAWDLHF.

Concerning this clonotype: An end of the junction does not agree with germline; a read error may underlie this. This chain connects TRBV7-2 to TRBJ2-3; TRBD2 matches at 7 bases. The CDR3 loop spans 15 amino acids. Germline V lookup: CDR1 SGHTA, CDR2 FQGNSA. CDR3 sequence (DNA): TGTGCCAGCAGCCACACCGGGGGGAGCACAGATACACAGTATTTT. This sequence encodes CASSHTGGSTDTQYF. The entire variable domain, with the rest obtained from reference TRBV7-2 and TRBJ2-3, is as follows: GAGVSQSPSNKVTEKGKDVELRCDPISGHTALYWYRQSLGQGLEFLIYFQGNSAPDKSGLPSDRFSAERTGGSVSTLTIQRTQQEDSAVYLCASSHTGGSTDTQYFGPGTRLTVL.

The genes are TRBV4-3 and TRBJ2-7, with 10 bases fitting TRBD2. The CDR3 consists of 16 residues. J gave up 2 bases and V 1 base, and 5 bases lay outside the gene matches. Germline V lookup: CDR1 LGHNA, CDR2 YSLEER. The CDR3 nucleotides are TGCGCCAGCAGCCAAGGGGTAGCGGGGGGAGCCTACGAGCAGTACTTC. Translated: CASSQGVAGGAYEQYF.

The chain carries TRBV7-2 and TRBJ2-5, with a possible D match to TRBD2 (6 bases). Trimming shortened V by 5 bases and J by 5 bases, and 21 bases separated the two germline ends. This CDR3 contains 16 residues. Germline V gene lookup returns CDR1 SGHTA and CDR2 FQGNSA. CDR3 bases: TGTGCCAGCAGCCGACCCTATGGAGGGTCCGGGGAGACCCAGTACTTC. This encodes CASSRPYGGSGETQYF.

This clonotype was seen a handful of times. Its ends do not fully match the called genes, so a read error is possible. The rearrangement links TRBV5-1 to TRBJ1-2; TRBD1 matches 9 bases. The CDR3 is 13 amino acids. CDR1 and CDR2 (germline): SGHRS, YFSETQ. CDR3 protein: CASSFRTGDGNTF. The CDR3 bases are TGCGCCAGCAGTTTTCGGACAGGGGATGGCAACACCTTC.

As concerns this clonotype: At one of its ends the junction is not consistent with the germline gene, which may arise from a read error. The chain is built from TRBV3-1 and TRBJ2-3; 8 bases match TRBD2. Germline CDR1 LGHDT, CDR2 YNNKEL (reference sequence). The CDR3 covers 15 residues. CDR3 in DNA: TGTGCCAGCAGCCAAGGCGGGGGGATGACAGATACGCGGTATTTT. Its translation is CASSQGGGMTDTRYF.

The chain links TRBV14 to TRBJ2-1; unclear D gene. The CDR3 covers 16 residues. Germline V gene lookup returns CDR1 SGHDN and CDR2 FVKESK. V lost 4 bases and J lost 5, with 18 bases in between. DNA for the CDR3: TGTGCCAGCAGCCCTCTCGGGCCTGTGTCGAACAATGAGCAGTTCTTC. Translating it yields CASSPLGPVSNNEQFF.

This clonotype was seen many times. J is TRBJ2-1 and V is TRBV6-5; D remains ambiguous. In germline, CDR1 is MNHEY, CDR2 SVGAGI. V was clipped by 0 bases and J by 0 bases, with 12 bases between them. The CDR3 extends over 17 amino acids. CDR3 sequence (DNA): TGTGCCAGCAGTTACTCTGGACCCTCCAGCTCCTACAATGAGCAGTTCTTC. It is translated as CASSYSGPSSSYNEQFF.

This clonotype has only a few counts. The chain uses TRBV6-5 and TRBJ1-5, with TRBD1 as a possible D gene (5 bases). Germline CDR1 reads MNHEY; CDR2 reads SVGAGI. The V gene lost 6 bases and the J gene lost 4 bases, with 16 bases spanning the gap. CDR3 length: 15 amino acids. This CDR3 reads CASSRSREGNQPQHF. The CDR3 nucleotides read TGTGCCAGCAGCCGTTCTAGGGAGGGGAATCAGCCCCAGCATTTT.

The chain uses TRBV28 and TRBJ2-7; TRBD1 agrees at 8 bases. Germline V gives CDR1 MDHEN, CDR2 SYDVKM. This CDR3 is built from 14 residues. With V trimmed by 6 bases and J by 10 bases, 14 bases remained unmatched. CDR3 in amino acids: CASRSGTGGEAQYF. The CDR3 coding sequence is TGTGCCAGCAGATCCGGGACAGGTGGGGAGGCCCAGTACTTC.

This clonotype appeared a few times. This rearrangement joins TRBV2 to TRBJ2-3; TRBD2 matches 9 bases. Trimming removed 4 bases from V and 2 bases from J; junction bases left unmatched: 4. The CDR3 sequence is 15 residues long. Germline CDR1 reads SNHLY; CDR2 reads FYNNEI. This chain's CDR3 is CASSVERGATDTQYF. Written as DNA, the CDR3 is TGTGCCAGCAGTGTGGAGCGGGGGGCCACAGATACGCAGTATTTT.

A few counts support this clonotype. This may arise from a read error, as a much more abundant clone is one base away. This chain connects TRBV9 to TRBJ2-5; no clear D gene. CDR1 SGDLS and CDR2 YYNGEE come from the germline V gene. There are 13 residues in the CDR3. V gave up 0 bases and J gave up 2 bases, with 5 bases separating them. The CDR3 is CASSVGIQETQYF. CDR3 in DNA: TGTGCCAGCAGCGTAGGGATACAAGAGACCCAGTACTTC. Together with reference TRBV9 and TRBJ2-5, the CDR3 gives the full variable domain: DSGVTQTPKHLITATGQRVTLRCSPRSGDLSVYWYQQSLDQGLQFLIQYYNGEERAKGNILERFSAQQFPDLHSELNLSSLELGDSALYFCASSVGIQETQYFGPGTRLLVL.

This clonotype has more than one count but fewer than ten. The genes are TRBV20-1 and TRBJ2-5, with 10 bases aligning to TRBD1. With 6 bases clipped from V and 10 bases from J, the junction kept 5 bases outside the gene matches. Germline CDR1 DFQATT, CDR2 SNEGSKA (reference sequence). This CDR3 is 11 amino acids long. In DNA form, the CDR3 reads TGCAGTGCCTGGGACAGGGGAATCCAGTACTTC. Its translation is CSAWDRGIQYF.

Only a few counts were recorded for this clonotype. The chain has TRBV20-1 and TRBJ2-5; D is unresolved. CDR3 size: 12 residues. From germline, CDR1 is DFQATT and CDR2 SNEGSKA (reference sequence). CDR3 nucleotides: TGCAGCGCTCGTACCGACCAAGAGACCCAGTACTTC. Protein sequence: CSARTDQETQYF.

CDR3 region: CASSEGRGPAPDEQFF. CDR3 nucleotide sequence: TGTGCCAGCAGTGAGGGTAGGGGGCCCGCCCCCGATGAGCAGTTCTTC. The chain carries TRBV6-1 and TRBJ2-1; 7 bases match TRBD1. Germline values: CDR1 MNHNS, CDR2 SASEGT. V was pared by 3 bases and J by 8 bases, with 13 bases of the junction left unmatched. CDR3 length: 16 residues.

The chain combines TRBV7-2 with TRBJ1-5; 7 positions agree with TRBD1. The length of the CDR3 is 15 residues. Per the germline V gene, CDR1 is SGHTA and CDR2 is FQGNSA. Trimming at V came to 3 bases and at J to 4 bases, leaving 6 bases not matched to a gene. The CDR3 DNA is TGTGCCAGCAGCTTCGGGACAGCCAAAAATCAGCCCCAGCATTTT. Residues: CASSFGTAKNQPQHF.

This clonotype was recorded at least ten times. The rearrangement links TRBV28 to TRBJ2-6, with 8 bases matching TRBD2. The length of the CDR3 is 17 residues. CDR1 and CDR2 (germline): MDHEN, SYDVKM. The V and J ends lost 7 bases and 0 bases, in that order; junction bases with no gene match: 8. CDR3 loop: CASKEAGALSGANVLTF. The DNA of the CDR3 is TGTGCCAGCAAAGAAGCGGGGGCTCTCTCTGGGGCCAACGTCCTGACTTTC.